This TCR beta chain is from a study of cytomegalovirus exposure and HLA in healthy donors. As concerns this clone: Its target is unknown.

Study-wide points: High specificity and sensitivity for cytomegalovirus status were reported for the classifier. Some TCR beta chains (about 170 of them) were listed as cytomegalovirus-associated. In vitro work confirmed that three CMV-associated chains recognize CMV antigens.

This CDR3 is 22 amino acids long. Germline V gene lookup returns CDR1 MDHEN and CDR2 SYDVKM. Trimming removed 6 bases from V and 0 bases from J, with 35 bases in between. The donors belonged to the approximately 120-subject validation cohort, separate from the roughly 720-subject first cohort. Generated by immunoSEQ multiplex PCR, the TCRdb table keeps only in-frame clones and is missing some. This sample has about 73,000 clones, with roughly 96% found just once. This clonotype was obtained from a man younger than 35 in good health and CMV-seronegative. The sample was PBMCs. This chain uses TRBV28 with TRBJ1-1; D not resolved. This CDR3 reads CASSSSSFRLGHRTNMNTEAFF. In DNA, the CDR3 is TGTGCCAGCAGCTCGTCCTCCTTTCGGCTAGGCCATCGTACTAACATGAACACTGAAGCTTTCTTT.